Detailed here is one TCR beta chain. The clone's antigen remains unknown. Just one base apart from a much larger clone, this may be a read error. TCR beta CDR3 regions were amplified from RNA transcripts for repertoire sequencing. HTBI primers and the Qiagen OneStep RT-PCR kit were used in a first-round RT-PCR, which was followed by a second-round multiplex PCR, size selection and purification. Libraries were sequenced paired-end with 100 bp reads on an Illumina HiSeq2000. The study's own analysis went as follows. Reads were processed with SOAPnuke, discarding reads with adapters, uncalled bases, mean Phred below 15, or no exact constant-primer or identifier match. COPE v1.2.5 was used to merge high-quality paired reads. Each unique nucleotide sequence was defined as a clonotype, and clonotypes were aligned to IMGT TRB V, D and J references with MiTCR v1.1. Analysis was restricted to V-J combinations with a frequency above 0.0001, which covered 98% to 99.2% of repertoires. For each V-J combination, a TCR clonal expansion and chaos score was defined as the ratio of F50 clonal expansion to chaos observed in the TCRdist matrix. Welch's t-statistics and random forest were used to reduce features to about a dozen V-J combinations, which were fed into a naive Bayes classifier. The Morisita-Horn index was used to measure how similar the thyroid and blood repertoires were. The public reads were reprocessed in TCRdb via fastp at Q25 and MiXCR, keeping in-frame beta chains. Rows merge per CDR3 protein into single entries with the most common DNA and genes. TCRdb's processing, not the authors', yielded these V and J calls. Within this sample are about 220,000 distinct CDR3 sequences, with roughly a fifth of them counted one time only. The ten top clones hold under 55% of the sample.

The sample comes from a study of Graves' ophthalmopathy and Graves' hyperthyroidism (dated by TCRdb to the late 2010s). About the investigation overall: Peripheral blood was collected at initial diagnosis, prior to any treatment. Following sample collection, hyperthyroidism patients were given methimazole at a starting dose of 30 mg daily, and ophthalmopathy patients were given high-dose intravenous methylprednisolone. In total, around 130 blood samples were TCR-sequenced: fewer than 50 ophthalmopathy, roughly 80 hyperthyroidism and some 17 hyperthyroidism-to-ophthalmopathy patients. The study used TCR beta repertoire signatures to distinguish Graves' ophthalmopathy from Graves' hyperthyroidism and to predict progression to ophthalmopathy. For training and testing, the 100 or so patients in the discovery cohort were randomly divided in a 7:3 ratio. For independent validation, a separate cohort was made up of approximately 19 hyperthyroidism patients plus 17 patients who later progressed from hyperthyroidism to ophthalmopathy. A discovery set of 100 patients (around 45 ophthalmopathy, under 65 stable hyperthyroidism) was enrolled to explore V-J signatures distinguishing ophthalmopathy from hyperthyroidism. T-cell repertoires of thyroid tissue and blood were compared in six or seven hyperthyroidism patients.

Ophthalmopathy patients had moderately to severely active disease, Clinical Activity Score of at least 3, NOSPECS grade of at least 4, and disease duration under 3 months. Anyone with other autoimmune diseases, uncontrolled infections, pregnancy or lactation was excluded from the study. Diagnosis relied on clinical symptoms, serum thyroxine, TRAb, thyroid ultrasound and orbital computed tomography. Using Ficoll-Paque density gradient centrifugation, PBMCs were isolated from 9.5 to 10 ml of fresh peripheral blood. Total RNA was extracted with Trizol reagent and quality-checked on an Agilent 2100 Bioanalyzer. The CDR3 has 15 amino acids, counting the end cysteine and phenylalanine. The read is trimmed to its CDR3 DNA, 45 bases read in frame from base 1. The germline V gene specifies SGHRS as CDR1 and YFSETQ as CDR2. Paper-wide results and their limitations: In cross-validation, the 13-signature model distinguished ophthalmopathy from stable hyperthyroidism with almost 90% sensitivity and just under 84% specificity, and in the test set the corresponding values were approximately 80% and 68%. No statistical method was used to set the sample size in advance, and the investigators knew which group each participant was assigned to. In validation, the model predicted ophthalmopathy progression with nearly 71% sensitivity and less than 80% specificity; 12 predicted patients were CT-confirmed with GO in a median of approximately six months. Most expanded thyroid clonotypes with frequency above 0.001 were also detected in blood, suggesting blood repertoires may reflect the thyroid immune response.

Input material: peripheral blood. The receptor chain draws on TRBV5-1 and TRBJ1-6, and the D gene may be TRBD1, 6 bases matching. This TCR was recovered from a woman between 45 and 60 years old with Graves' ophthalmopathy. Donor details come from another sample of the same person, matched by shared clones. The nucleotide sequence is TGCGCCAGCAGCGAACAGGGAGGGAGCAATTCACCCCCCCACTTT. Its translation reads: CASSEQGGSNSPPHF.